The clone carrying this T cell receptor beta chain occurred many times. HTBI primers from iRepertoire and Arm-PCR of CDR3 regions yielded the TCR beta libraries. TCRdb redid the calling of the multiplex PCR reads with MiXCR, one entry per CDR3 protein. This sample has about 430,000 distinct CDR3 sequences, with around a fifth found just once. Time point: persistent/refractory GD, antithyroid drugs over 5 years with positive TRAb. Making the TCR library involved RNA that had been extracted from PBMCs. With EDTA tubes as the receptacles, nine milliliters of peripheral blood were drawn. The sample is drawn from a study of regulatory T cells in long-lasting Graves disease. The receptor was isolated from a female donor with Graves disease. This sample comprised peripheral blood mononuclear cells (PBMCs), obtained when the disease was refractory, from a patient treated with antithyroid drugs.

The CDR3 is CASLGSGRASSYEQYF. CDR3 in DNA: TGTGCCAGCCTTGGCAGCGGGAGGGCCTCTTCCTACGAGCAGTACTTC. The rearrangement joins TRBV28 to TRBJ2-7; 10 bases match TRBD2. The CDR3 covers 16 residues. Germline values: CDR1 MDHEN, CDR2 SYDVKM. Losses at the gene ends were 8 bases for V and 1 base for J; bases not matched to a gene: 11. The full variable domain, completed using reference TRBV28 and TRBJ2-7, is DVKVTQSSRYLVKRTGEKVFLECVQDMDHENMFWYRQDPGLGLRLIYFSYDVKMKEKGDIPEGYSVSREKKERFSLILESASTNQTSMYLCASLGSGRASSYEQYFGPGTRLTVT.